These 27 T cell receptor beta chains were all obtained from the same sample, sequenced in a study of T cell clonality in common variable immunodeficiency. This table comes from immunoSEQ multiplex PCR, and its TCRdb copy is limited to in-frame clones, with some not included. The profile covers 23,000 or so clones, none occurring a single time. Regarding the study as a whole: In common variable immunodeficiency, TCR beta chains reportedly carried fewer deletions and N-nucleotide insertions.

These receptors have no known antigen. Source material: peripheral blood mononuclear cells. Receptors were obtained from a human donor with common variable immunodeficiency.

On this clone: Coverage ceases 3 residues before the CDR3 finishes, and the germline J gene fills in the end. V is TRBV7-8 and J is TRBJ2-7, with no clear D. The CDR3 totals 11 residues. The germline V and J ends were trimmed by 1 base and 6 bases, with 4 bases remaining between them. Germline V gives CDR1 SGHVS, CDR2 FQNEAQ. The covered CDR3 bases are TGTGCCAGCAGCTTAGGTCTCGAG. As protein: CASSLGLE. The full CDR3 protein reads CASSLGLEQYF.

In this sample, this clone turned up many times. The read stops 3 residues short of the end of the CDR3; the missing end is completed from the germline J gene. The V call is TRBV19, the J call TRBJ1-2, with D unresolved. CDR1 and CDR2 (germline): LNHDA, SQIVND (reference sequence). Trimming stripped 5 bases from V and 3 bases from J, with 7 bases between. The CDR3 sequence is 12 residues long. The sequenced part of the CDR3 DNA is TGTGCCAGTAGTCTACCGCACTATGGC. It specifies CASSLPHYG. The CDR3 reads in full as CASSLPHYGYTF. Complete variable domain (other parts from reference TRBV19 and TRBJ1-2): DGGITQSPKYLFRKEGQNVTLSCEQNLNHDAMYWYRQDPGQGLRLIYYSQIVNDFQKGDIAEGYSVSREKKESFPLTVTSAQKNPTAFYLCASSLPHYGYTFGSGTRLTVV.

This clone was detected ten times or more. The CDR3 goes on 3 residues after the read ends, and that part is filled in from the germline J gene. V is TRBV29-1 and J is TRBJ2-5; 8 nucleotides agree with TRBD2. CDR1 and CDR2 (germline): SQVTM, ANQGSEA. The CDR3 consists of 14 residues. Unmatched junction bases numbered 11, after V lost 7 bases and J lost 4 bases. This CDR3 is CSGAPGLGGETQYF. The CDR3 bases that were read are TGCAGCGGAGCCCCGGGACTAGGCGGAGAGACC.

This clone was found a few times. The read terminates 3 residues ahead of where the CDR3 ends, so the germline J gene completes it. The genes are TRBV19 and TRBJ1-2, with 7 positions matching TRBD1. Germline V lookup: CDR1 LNHDA, CDR2 SQIVND (reference sequence). The CDR3 is 13 amino acids. Germline trimming cut 5 bases from V and 5 bases from J; bases unmatched to any gene: 5. The CDR3 region is CASSGPGGYGYTF. The sequenced CDR3 bases are TGTGCCAGTAGTGGGCCAGGGGGGTATGGC.

This clone was detected many times. The sequenced part of the CDR3 DNA is TGTGCCAGCAGCTCCACAGGGGTATATGGC. This sequence encodes CASSSTGVYG. The whole CDR3 protein is CASSSTGVYGYTF. V gene TRBV5-6 combines with J gene TRBJ1-2; 7 positions agree with TRBD1. The DNA ends 3 residues before the CDR3 does, and the rest of the CDR3 is filled in from the germline J gene. Germline CDR1 reads SGHDT; CDR2 reads YYEEEE. The CDR3 spans 13 residues. J gave up 5 bases and V 3 bases, and 4 bases lay outside the gene matches. Using reference TRBV5-6 and TRBJ1-2 for the parts outside the CDR3, the full variable domain is DAGVTQSPTHLIKTRGQQVTLRCSPKSGHDTVSWYQQALGQGPQFIFQYYEEEERQRGNFPDRFSGHQFPNYSSELNVNALLLGDSALYLCASSSTGVYGYTFGSGTRLTVV.

Of note for this clone: The CDR3 end is not reached by the read, which stops 3 residues before it; the germline J gene fills it in. The J gene is TRBJ1-2, the V gene TRBV30, with TRBD1 identical over 8 bases. CDR3 length: 17 amino acids. Germline V gene lookup returns CDR1 GTSNPN and CDR2 SVGIG (reference sequence). V was clipped by 2 bases and J by 2 bases; unmatched bases: 13. CDR3 DNA (partial): TGTGCCTGGAGTTCAAGACGGGGGACAGGCACAAACTATGGC. This gives the protein CAWSSRRGTGTNYG. The entire CDR3 is CAWSSRRGTGTNYGYTF.

Details on this clone: Read coverage stops 3 residues before the CDR3 terminus; the germline J gene supplies the remainder. The rearrangement joins TRBV30 to TRBJ1-2; D uncertain. The V and J ends lost 4 bases and 0 bases respectively, with 9 bases between them. Germline V CDR1 and CDR2: GTSNPN, SVGIG (reference sequence). This CDR3 is built from 13 residues. CDR3 in amino acids: CAWKTPTNYGYTF. CDR3 DNA, as far as it was read: TGTGCCTGGAAGACACCCACTAACTATGGC.

For this clone: The read halts 3 residues ahead of the CDR3 end, with the missing end drawn from the germline J gene. V gene TRBV7-9 combines with J gene TRBJ2-2; D is perhaps TRBD2 (6 bases). CDR1 and CDR2 (germline): SEHNR, FQNEAQ (reference sequence). The CDR3 is 15 residues long. The sequenced part of the CDR3 DNA is TGTGCCAGCAGCCTCAGCCGGACCCCGGGACTCGAG. This sequence encodes CASSLSRTPGLE. The CDR3, in full, reads CASSLSRTPGLELFF.

In this sample, this clone turned up a few times. The read stops 3 residues short of the end of the CDR3; the missing end is completed from the germline J gene. The V call is TRBV5-1, the J call TRBJ2-5, with TRBD2 as a possible D gene (7 bases). The germline gives CDR1 SGHRS, CDR2 YFSETQ. Trimming took 6 bases from V and 1 from J, leaving 16 bases between them. The CDR3 is 15 residues long. The CDR3 here is CASKLGGGLQETQYF. CDR3 DNA, as far as it was read: TGCGCCAGCAAGTTGGGGGGGGGCCTCCAAGAGACC.

Regarding this clone: The read stops 3 residues short of the end of the CDR3; the missing end is completed from the germline J gene. J is TRBJ2-3 and V is TRBV5-1; the D call may be TRBD1 or TRBD2 (5 bases each). The germline V and J ends were trimmed by 4 bases and 2 bases, with 17 bases remaining between them. The length of the CDR3 is 16 residues. The germline V gene encodes CDR1 SGHRS and CDR2 YFSETQ. Partial CDR3 DNA: TGCGCCAGCAGCGAGGGGTCCTCGAGCCTCACAGATACG. Translation gives CASSEGSSSLTDT. From start to end, the CDR3 is CASSEGSSSLTDTQYF.

This clone came up a few times. Coverage ceases 3 residues before the CDR3 finishes, and the germline J gene fills in the end. V usage is TRBV19 and J usage is TRBJ1-4, with D maybe TRBD1 (5 bases). Germline CDR1 LNHDA, CDR2 SQIVND (reference sequence). Between the trimmed V and J ends, which lost 10 bases and 8 bases, there was a span of 17 bases. The CDR3 loop spans 13 amino acids. CDR3 DNA, as far as it was read: TGTGCCACTGGGAGGGGTGCTGAGGAAAAA. This codes for CATGRGAEEK. The CDR3 in full is CATGRGAEEKLFF.

This clone was seen many times. The read gets to within 3 residues of the CDR3 end, and the germline J gene fills in the rest. The chain links TRBV2 to TRBJ2-6; D is possibly TRBD2 (6 bases). V was pared by 6 bases and J by 0 bases, with 15 bases between. Germline CDR1 is SNHLY and CDR2 is FYNNEI. CDR3 length: 17 amino acids. CDR3 sequence: CASSPGTFSSGANVLTF. The DNA read from the CDR3 is TGTGCCAGCAGCCCCGGGACTTTCAGCTCTGGGGCCAACGTC.

This clone showed up just a few times. The CDR3 is cut off 3 residues early in the read; its end comes from the germline J gene. This sequence joins TRBV18 and TRBJ2-2, with 14 bases matching TRBD2. The CDR3 loop spans 17 amino acids. The V gene's germline CDR1 is KGHSH and CDR2 LQKENI. J was trimmed by 4 bases and V by 6 bases; bases with no gene match: 7. The DNA read from the CDR3 is TGTGCCAGCTCCGGACTAGCGGGAGGTTCAGGCACCGGGGAG. Encoded protein: CASSGLAGGSGTGE. The whole CDR3 protein is CASSGLAGGSGTGELFF.

This clone was picked up a small number of times. The CDR3 goes on 3 residues after the read ends, and that part is filled in from the germline J gene. The chain uses TRBV7-2 and TRBJ2-5, with 7 positions matching TRBD1. The V gene's germline CDR1 is SGHTA and CDR2 FQGNSA. V dropped 5 bases and J dropped 3; count of bases not matched to a gene: 6. The CDR3 is made up of 14 amino acids. The CDR3 region is CASSPTGFKETQYF. Partial CDR3 DNA: TGTGCCAGCAGCCCGACAGGGTTTAAAGAGACC.

This clone has only a few counts. The read comes to an end 3 residues before the CDR3 does, leaving the germline J gene to fill in the end. The chain joins TRBV2 to TRBJ1-5; D perhaps matches TRBD1 (5 bases). The V gene's germline CDR1 is SNHLY and CDR2 FYNNEI. Trimming left V 9 bases short and J 3 bases short, with 12 bases between. The CDR3 length is 13 residues. CDR3: CASLGQVNQPQHF. Partial CDR3 DNA: TGTGCCAGTCTCGGACAAGTCAATCAGCCC.

In this sample, this clone turned up many times. The read terminates 3 residues before the CDR3 end, so the remaining end is supplied by the germline J gene. The chain couples TRBV14 to TRBJ2-3; 9 bases match TRBD1. The CDR3 sequence is 14 residues long. Per germline, CDR1 SGHDN and CDR2 FVKESK. J gave up 8 bases and V 8 bases, and 11 bases lay outside the gene matches. CDR3 loop: CASGRDRAPGTQYF. CDR3 bases read: TGTGCCAGCGGGCGGGACAGGGCCCCTGGTACG. The full variable domain, its missing parts supplied by reference TRBV14 and TRBJ2-3, is EAGVTQFPSHSVIEKGQTVTLRCDPISGHDNLYWYRRVMGKEIKFLLHFVKESKQDESGMPNNRFLAERTGGTYSTLKVQPAELEDSGVYFCASGRDRAPGTQYFGPGTRLTVL.

This clone was counted a few times. The CDR3 goes on 3 residues after the read ends, and that part is filled in from the germline J gene. The V gene is TRBV18, the J gene TRBJ1-3; 7 bases fit TRBD1. Germline-derived CDR1 and CDR2 are KGHSH and LQKENI. The CDR3 has 17 residues. V lost 3 bases to trimming and J lost 4 bases; unmatched junction nucleotides: 12. The part of the CDR3 DNA that was read is TGTGCCAGCTCACCGTCGGTAACAGGGGCTGCGGGAAACACC. It is translated as CASSPSVTGAAGNT. The full CDR3 protein reads CASSPSVTGAAGNTIYF.

This clone was seen only a few times. The CDR3 extends 3 residues past the end of the read, so its final part is completed from the germline J gene. The chain links TRBV19 to TRBJ1-2, with 10 bases matching TRBD1. Per the germline V gene, CDR1 is LNHDA and CDR2 is SQIVND (reference sequence). The CDR3 runs to 13 residues. V lost 9 bases, J lost 4 bases, and 5 bases stayed unmatched. The CDR3 reads CASSRDRGYGYTF. The CDR3 DNA, read in part, is TGTGCCAGCTCACGGGACAGGGGCTATGGC.

Only a few counts were recorded for this clone. The CDR3 is cut off 3 residues early in the read; its end comes from the germline J gene. V gene TRBV2 combines with J gene TRBJ1-5; D is unresolved. This CDR3 region has 14 residues. The V gene's germline CDR1 is SNHLY and CDR2 FYNNEI. The V end was cut by 0 bases, the J end by 0 bases, with 3 bases between. CDR3 bases read: TGTGCCAGCAGTGAAGCCGGTAGCAATCAGCCC. As protein: CASSEAGSNQP. The whole CDR3 sequence is CASSEAGSNQPQHF.

This clone is labeled as medium-sized. Read sequence stops 3 residues before the CDR3 end, and the germline J gene provides the missing end. The chain joins TRBV4-2 to TRBJ2-5, with 12 bases identical to TRBD2. The V segment lost 4 bases and the J segment 2 bases; nucleotides outside the gene matches: 17. This CDR3 spans 20 amino acids. CDR1 is LGHNA, CDR2 YNFKEQ, per germline. CDR3 residues: CASSPSGLAGGRGRQETQYF. CDR3 bases read: TGTGCCAGCAGCCCCTCGGGGCTAGCGGGGGGGCGGGGAAGGCAAGAGACC.

On this clone: The CDR3 goes on 3 residues after the read ends, and that part is filled in from the germline J gene. The rearrangement links TRBV6-1 to TRBJ2-2; D is unclear. The CDR3 length is 13 residues. Trimming took 4 bases from V and 7 from J, leaving 10 bases between them. In germline, CDR1 is MNHNS, CDR2 SASEGT. CDR3 sequence: CASSGRVHGELFF. The sequenced CDR3 bases are TGTGCCAGCAGTGGTAGGGTCCACGGGGAG.

This clone was found a few times. The read halts 3 residues ahead of the CDR3 end, with the missing end drawn from the germline J gene. The gene calls are TRBV7-9 and TRBJ2-1; D perhaps matches TRBD2 (6 bases). The CDR3 extends over 15 amino acids. Per the germline V gene, CDR1 is SEHNR and CDR2 is FQNEAQ (reference sequence). V was clipped by 6 bases and J by 7 bases, with 19 bases between them. CDR3 region: CASSPRVGGRNEQFF. Partial CDR3 DNA: TGTGCCAGCAGTCCCCGGGTCGGGGGAAGGAATGAG.

This clone was seen a handful of times. The CDR3 is cut off 3 residues early in the read; its end comes from the germline J gene. The chain joins TRBV29-1 to TRBJ1-4; 7 nucleotides match TRBD1. This CDR3 is 15 amino acids long. V lost 4 bases to trimming and J lost 7 bases; unmatched junction nucleotides: 12. CDR1 SQVTM and CDR2 ANQGSEA come from the germline V gene. CDR3 bases read: TGCAGCGTTGGGTGGGGAGGGGGCGCGGGTGAAAAA. Translating it yields CSVGWGGGAGEK. The full CDR3 protein reads CSVGWGGGAGEKLFF.

CDR3 bases read: TGTGCCTGGAGGGTACTTGTGAATGAG. Translation: CAWRVLVNE. The whole CDR3 is CAWRVLVNEQFF. The chain combines TRBV30 with TRBJ2-1; D gene uncertain. The read terminates 3 residues ahead of where the CDR3 ends, so the germline J gene completes it. This CDR3 has 12 residues. Germline CDR1 is GTSNPN and CDR2 is SVGIG (reference sequence). V lost 3 bases and J 7 bases, leaving 10 bases between the germline ends.

This clone was picked up many times. The read ends 3 residues early relative to the CDR3; the germline J gene fills the gap. The chain employs TRBV29-1 and TRBJ2-7; the match to TRBD2 covers 8 bases. Germline CDR1 SQVTM, CDR2 ANQGSEA. V trimming: 2 bases; J trimming: 5 bases; junction bases outside the gene matches: 14. This CDR3 comprises 16 residues. CDR3 residues: CSVEKASGPMRNEQYF. The CDR3 bases that were read are TGCAGCGTTGAAAAGGCTAGCGGGCCCATGAGAAACGAG.

This clone was picked up a small number of times. The CDR3 is cut off 3 residues early in the read; its end comes from the germline J gene. The chain joins TRBV19 to TRBJ2-3, with 7 bases lining up with TRBD2. Germline CDR1 LNHDA, CDR2 SQIVND (reference sequence). The CDR3 is 16 residues long. J lost 2 bases, V lost 3 bases, and 8 bases had no gene match. CDR3 DNA (partial): TGTGCCAGTAGTATCAAGGCGGGGGTTATCACAGATACG. Amino acid sequence: CASSIKAGVITDT. The whole CDR3 protein reads CASSIKAGVITDTQYF.

Turning to this clone: With the read ending 3 residues before the CDR3 end, the germline J gene is used to fill in that end. This rearrangement joins TRBV19 to TRBJ2-3, with 7 bases fitting TRBD2. The V and J ends lost 3 bases and 0 bases, in that order; junction bases with no gene match: 9. CDR3 length: 17 amino acids. Germline lookup yields CDR1 LNHDA and CDR2 SQIVND (reference sequence). The covered CDR3 bases are TGTGCCAGTAGTATGAGTAGACTAGCTGGTAGCACAGATACG. Translating gives CASSMSRLAGSTDT. From start to end, the CDR3 is CASSMSRLAGSTDTQYF.